Each of the 21 T cell receptor beta chains below was sequenced from the same sample in a study of blood T cell repertoires in COVID-19. Profiling relied on immunoSEQ multiplex PCR, and the TCRdb table lists in-frame clones only, not all of them. The sample contains more than 250,000 clones, around 85% of which appear only once. Sequencing was carried out using PBMCs or T cells enriched from blood (not recorded which). The receptors here all came from a man aged 30-40 years who had recovered from COVID-19.

This chain uses TRBV7-3 with TRBJ2-3; possibly TRBD1 for D (7 bases). The CDR3 is 17 amino acids. Germline V gives CDR1 SGHTA, CDR2 FQGTGA. Trimming took 4 bases from V and 1 from J, leaving 18 bases between them. The CDR3 nucleotides read TGTGCCAGCAGCTATCGGAGGGGGCTCTCGGGCACAGATACGCAGTATTTT. Protein: CASSYRRGLSGTDTQYF.

This chain uses TRBV7-2 with TRBJ2-3, with no clear D. V was cut by 5 bases and J by 5 bases, with 14 bases left in between. The germline V gene has CDR1 SGHTA and CDR2 FQGNSA. This CDR3 is 14 amino acids long. The CDR3 DNA reads as TGTGCCAGCAGCACCCGACTCCAGAGAGATACGCAGTATTTT. Protein: CASSTRLQRDTQYF.

This clone was recorded once. V and J are TRBV18 and TRBJ1-2; possible D gene TRBD1, 6 bases. CDR1 is KGHSH, CDR2 LQKENI, per germline. There are 15 residues in the CDR3. Trimming left V 0 bases short and J 4 bases short, with 12 bases between. Here the CDR3 DNA reads TGTGCCAGCTCACCACCGGGGGGGCTGCCCTATGGCTACACCTTC. This sequence encodes CASSPPGGLPYGYTF.

This rearrangement joins TRBV7-3 to TRBJ2-1; no firm D call. The ends were cut back, 2 bases at V and 0 bases at J, with 8 bases in the middle. The length of the CDR3 is 15 residues. Germline V gene data show CDR1 as SGHTA and CDR2 as FQGTGA. The CDR3 DNA reads as TGTGCCAGCAGCTTAGACATTAGCTCCTACAATGAGCAGTTCTTC. It is translated as CASSLDISSYNEQFF.

This clone was detected a few times. This chain connects TRBV16 to TRBJ2-7; D is undetermined. CDR1 KGHSY and CDR2 FQNENV come from the germline V gene. The CDR3 runs 13 residues. Trimming removed 4 bases from V and 0 bases from J, with 7 bases in between. For the CDR3, the DNA is TGTGCCAGCAGCCCCACTGGCTCCTACGAGCAGTACTTC. Its translation is CASSPTGSYEQYF.

The V call is TRBV25-1, the J call TRBJ2-2; 10 bases fit TRBD1. The V segment lost 9 bases and the J segment 2 bases; nucleotides outside the gene matches: 3. CDR1 MGHDK and CDR2 SYGVNS come from the germline V gene. The CDR3 is 14 amino acids. CDR3 protein: CASGTGANTGELFF. For the CDR3, the DNA is TGTGCCAGTGGGACAGGGGCAAACACCGGGGAGCTGTTTTTT.

The genes are TRBV2 and TRBJ1-6; maybe TRBD1 (6 bases). Germline lookup yields CDR1 SNHLY and CDR2 FYNNEI. V lost 6 bases to trimming and J lost 9 bases, with 15 bases between them. CDR3 size: 14 residues. In DNA, the CDR3 is TGTGCCAGCAGAGCGAGCGCCAGGGGTTCACCCCTCCACTTT. It is translated as CASRASARGSPLHF.

The genes are TRBV19 and TRBJ2-6; D is possibly TRBD1 (6 bases). Per the germline V gene, CDR1 is LNHDA and CDR2 is SQIVND (reference sequence). V was pared by 3 bases and J by 0 bases, with 15 bases between. CDR3 length: 18 amino acids. CDR3 region: CASSIILRTVSGANVLTF. CDR3 nucleotide sequence: TGTGCCAGTAGTATCATCCTCAGGACAGTCTCTGGGGCCAACGTCCTGACTTTC. The full variable domain, completed using reference TRBV19 and TRBJ2-6, is DGGITQSPKYLFRKEGQNVTLSCEQNLNHDAMYWYRQDPGQGLRLIYYSQIVNDFQKGDIAEGYSVSREKKESFPLTVTSAQKNPTAFYLCASSIILRTVSGANVLTFGAGSRLTVL.

The J gene is TRBJ2-5, the V gene TRBV6-5; TRBD1 matches 7 bases. The trim removed 6 bases at V and 5 bases at J, leaving 6 bases unmatched. The CDR3 has 13 residues. Germline V gives CDR1 MNHEY, CDR2 SVGAGI. CDR3 bases: TGTGCCAGCAGGGAGACAGGGTTGGAGACCCAGTACTTC. Its protein is CASRETGLETQYF.

This clone occurred once. The chain is built from TRBV25-1 and TRBJ2-5, with no clear D. V was cut by 6 bases and J by 4 bases, with 15 bases left in between. This CDR3 comprises 14 residues. CDR1 is MGHDK, CDR2 SYGVNS, per germline. CDR3 nucleotide sequence: TGTGCCAGCAGCACAGACCCAAAGCCAGAGACCCAGTACTTC. Its protein is CASSTDPKPETQYF.

The V gene is TRBV18, the J gene TRBJ1-5; the D is unclear. This CDR3 has 16 amino acids. V lost 6 bases and J lost 2, with 17 bases in between. Germline V CDR1 and CDR2: KGHSH, LQKENI. The CDR3 DNA sequence: TGTGCCAGCTCCCCCGGGTCCTATACGGGCAATCAGCCCCAGCATTTT. This codes for CASSPGSYTGNQPQHF.

The gene calls are TRBV7-9 and TRBJ2-1; D perhaps matches TRBD2 (7 bases). Germline CDR1 SEHNR, CDR2 FQNEAQ (reference sequence). Trimming left V 5 bases short and J 3 bases short, with 20 bases between. The CDR3 contains 17 residues. The CDR3 DNA follows: TGTGCCAGCAGCCCGCGGGGGCTCCCGGGGGGCTACAATGAGCAGTTCTTC. Its translation: CASSPRGLPGGYNEQFF.

The chain combines TRBV6-8 with TRBJ2-5; D might be TRBD1 (6 bases). The CDR3 contains 14 residues. Germline values: CDR1 MNHGY, CDR2 SAAAGT. Trimming left V 4 bases short and J 7 bases short, with 16 bases between. DNA of the CDR3: TGTGCCAGCAGTTCGCGACAGGCAGTGGGGACCCAGTACTTC. This codes for CASSSRQAVGTQYF.

The CDR3 bases are TGTGCCAGCAGTTCGTCTAACTATGGCTACACCTTC. Residues: CASSSSNYGYTF. The chain employs TRBV12-3 or TRBV12-4 and TRBJ1-2; D ambiguous. Between the trimmed V and J ends, which lost 4 bases and 0 bases, there was a span of 3 bases. This CDR3 region has 12 residues.

The chain recombines TRBV25-1 with TRBJ1-1; the match to TRBD1 covers 7 bases. CDR3 length: 13 residues. Germline V lookup: CDR1 MGHDK, CDR2 SYGVNS. The trim removed 3 bases at V and 8 bases at J, leaving 6 bases unmatched. CDR3 coding DNA: TGTGCCAGCAGTGACTCTAACAGGGGCGAAGCTTTCTTT. This translates into CASSDSNRGEAFF.

V is TRBV4-1 and J is TRBJ1-6; D remains unclear. V was trimmed by 1 base and J by 4 bases, leaving 11 bases between them. CDR3 length equals 16 residues. The germline V gene has CDR1 MGHRA and CDR2 YSYEKL. The CDR3, as DNA: TGCGCCAGCAGCCAAGCCGGGAGCCTTTATAATTCACCCCTCCACTTT. This encodes CASSQAGSLYNSPLHF.

The V gene is TRBV3-1 (or the pseudogene TRBV3-2), the J gene TRBJ1-3; 8 bases agree with TRBD1. Germline V CDR1 and CDR2: LGHDT, YNNKEL (reference sequence). Trimming took 2 bases from V and 4 from J; bases not matched to a gene: 16. The CDR3 spans 19 residues. CDR3 bases: TGTGCCAGCAGCCAACCGCAACACGGACAGGGACTACCCGGAAACACCATATATTTT. Translation gives CASSQPQHGQGLPGNTIYF.

This chain links TRBV5-1 with TRBJ1-1, with D possibly TRBD1 on 6 matching bases. This CDR3 spans 13 amino acids. CDR1 is SGHRS and CDR2 is YFSETQ in the germline V gene. V lost 2 bases to trimming and J lost 5 bases, with 10 bases between them. The CDR3 DNA follows: TGCGCCAGCAGCTTACAGGGTGTGACTGAAGCTTTCTTT. Translation: CASSLQGVTEAFF.

This chain connects TRBV12-3 or TRBV12-4 to TRBJ2-2, with D unresolved. The CDR3 is 12 amino acids. V was cut by 3 bases and J by 5 bases, with 4 bases left in between. The CDR3, as DNA: TGTGCCAGCAGTTTTCTTACCGGGGAGCTGTTTTTT. It encodes CASSFLTGELFF.

The gene calls are TRBV7-2 and TRBJ1-2, with a weak D call TRBD1 (5 bases). V was pared by 1 base and J by 1 base, with 10 bases between. CDR1 and CDR2 from the germline V gene are SGHTA and FQGNSA. The CDR3 contains 15 residues. Here the CDR3 DNA reads TGTGCCAGCAGCTTAGTATCGGGGGTTAACTATGGCTACACCTTC. Its translation is CASSLVSGVNYGYTF. Full variable domain (remainder filled in from reference TRBV7-2 and TRBJ1-2): GAGVSQSPSNKVTEKGKDVELRCDPISGHTALYWYRQSLGQGLEFLIYFQGNSAPDKSGLPSDRFSAERTGGSVSTLTIQRTQQEDSAVYLCASSLVSGVNYGYTFGSGTRLTVV.

Only a few counts were recorded for this clone. V and J are TRBV13 and TRBJ1-3, with a tentative D call TRBD1 (6 bases). The CDR3 length is 15 residues. Germline V CDR1 and CDR2: PRHDT, FYEKMQ (reference sequence). Trimming removed 2 bases at V and 2 bases at J, with 10 bases between. Here the CDR3 reads CASSLLQGPGNTIYF. CDR3 in DNA: TGTGCCAGCAGCTTATTACAGGGACCTGGAAACACCATATATTTT.